The following is a T cell receptor beta chain sequence with its context. Its antigen remains unknown. This specimen comes from a study of siplizumab effects on memory and regulatory T cells. Points from the study as a whole: The average Treg-derived proportion among mappable alloreactive CD4+ clones was roughly 69% with siplizumab versus under 35% in controls. Suppressive activity of Tregs proliferating in siplizumab cultures remained unconfirmed. Alloreactive sequences that could be traced to unstimulated CD4+ memory cells showed a significant reduction under siplizumab.

The table came from immunoSEQ multiplex PCR; TCRdb's copy has only in-frame clones and leaves some out. In the table there are about 100,000 clones, around 94% of which are singletons. The germline V gene has CDR1 SGHAT and CDR2 FQNNGV. The V gene lost 3 bases and the J gene lost 4 bases, with 12 bases spanning the gap. CDR3 length equals 14 residues. The specimen sequenced was Tregs sorted from blood. This receptor was identified in a human donor in good health. The chain uses TRBV11-2 and TRBJ2-5, with a weak D call TRBD2 (5 bases). In DNA form, the CDR3 reads TGTGCCAGCAGCTTCGGGCCCAGCGGAGAGACCCAGTACTTC. The encoded protein is CASSFGPSGETQYF.